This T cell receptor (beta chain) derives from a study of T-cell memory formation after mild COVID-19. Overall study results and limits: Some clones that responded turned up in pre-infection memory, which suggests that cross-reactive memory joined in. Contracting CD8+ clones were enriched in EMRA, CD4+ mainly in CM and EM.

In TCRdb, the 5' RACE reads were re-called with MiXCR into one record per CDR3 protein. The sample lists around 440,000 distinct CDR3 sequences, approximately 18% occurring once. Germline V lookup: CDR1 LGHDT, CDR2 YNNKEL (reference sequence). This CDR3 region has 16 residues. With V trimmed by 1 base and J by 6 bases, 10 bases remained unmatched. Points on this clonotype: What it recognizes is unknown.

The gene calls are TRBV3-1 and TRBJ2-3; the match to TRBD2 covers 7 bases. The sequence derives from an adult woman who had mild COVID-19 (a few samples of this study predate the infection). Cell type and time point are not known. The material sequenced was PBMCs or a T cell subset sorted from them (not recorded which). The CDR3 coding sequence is TGTGCCAGCAGCCAAGCCCGGACTAGATACGAGGATACGCAGTATTTT. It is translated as CASSQARTRYEDTQYF.